This record covers a single TCR beta chain. Original methodology: Amplification from reference gene primers served as the basis for estimated nucleated cell counts. Here immunoSEQ multiplex PCR was the method, and the copy in TCRdb shows in-frame clones only, minus some. V, J and clone size were drawn from that table, and D and trimming were deduced from the DNA. In the table there are 30,000 to 35,000 clones, about 80% of which are singletons. These data belong to a study of blood T cell repertoires in COVID-19. Study-level information: Donors in the United States, Italy and Spain gave samples during acute or convalescent COVID-19.

The CDR3 runs to 14 residues. Germline assignment: CDR1 DFQATT and CDR2 SNEGSKA (reference sequence). Trimming pared 3 bases from V and 7 bases from J, leaving 16 bases between. This sequence was found in a man aged 50 to 60 with acute or convalescent COVID-19. The sequencing input was peripheral blood. The genes are TRBV20-1 and TRBJ2-1; a possible D gene is TRBD1 (5 bases). The CDR3 nucleotides are TGCAGTGCTAGTCGGTTCTGGGGCCAAAATGAGCAGTTCTTC. This encodes CSASRFWGQNEQFF.